The 8 T cell receptor beta chains presented below share a single source sample, sequenced in a study of blood T cell repertoires in COVID-19. Sequenced by immunoSEQ multiplex PCR; TCRdb stores in-frame clones only, minus some. The sample has some 250,000 clones, roughly four fifths seen once; the top ten hold 4% to 5.5%. Sequenced material: peripheral blood. The receptors derive from a man aged 50-59 years with active or convalescent COVID-19.

The CDR3 DNA is TGCGCCAGCAGCCAAGATTCGAACAGGGGGTTGAACACTGAAGCTTTCTTT. Its protein is CASSQDSNRGLNTEAFF. The rearrangement joins TRBV4-1 to TRBJ1-1, with 8 nucleotides matching TRBD1. With V trimmed by 0 bases and J by 0 bases, 6 bases remained unmatched. Germline V gene data show CDR1 as MGHRA and CDR2 as YSYEKL. This CDR3 has 17 residues.

This chain joins TRBV7-9 and TRBJ1-1, with D maybe TRBD1 (6 bases). This CDR3 is 15 amino acids long. The germline CDR1 and CDR2 sequences are SEHNR and FQNEAQ (reference sequence). V lost 6 bases, J lost 1 base, and 15 bases lay in between. The CDR3 is CASSRADRPNTEAFF. The CDR3 DNA reads TGTGCCAGCAGTCGAGCGGACAGACCGAACACTGAAGCTTTCTTT.

V gene TRBV3-1 (or the pseudogene TRBV3-2) combines with J gene TRBJ2-3; 13 nucleotides agree with TRBD2. Trimming at V came to 3 bases and at J to 2 bases, leaving 5 bases not matched to a gene. The CDR3 consists of 17 residues. CDR1 LGHDT and CDR2 YNNKEL come from the germline V gene (reference sequence). The CDR3 DNA reads TGTGCCAGCAGCCAGAAACTAGCGGGGGGGCTCACAGATACGCAGTATTTT. As protein: CASSQKLAGGLTDTQYF.

The sample holds one count of this clone. V gene TRBV6-2 or TRBV6-3 combines with J gene TRBJ2-1; 9 bases align to TRBD2. Germline CDR1 is MNHEY and CDR2 is SVGEGT. The CDR3 extends over 15 amino acids. The V segment lost 1 base and the J segment 9 bases; nucleotides outside the gene matches: 7. The CDR3 here is CASSYYAGGSSEQFF. CDR3 bases: TGTGCCAGCAGTTACTACGCGGGGGGGTCCTCTGAGCAGTTCTTC.

The chain recombines TRBV5-1 with TRBJ2-3; 10 bases map to TRBD1. CDR1 and CDR2 from the germline V gene are SGHRS and YFSETQ. V shed 0 bases and J 3 bases; nucleotides not matched to a gene: 1. This CDR3 comprises 15 residues. CDR3 in amino acids: CASSLEDRGTDTQYF. The CDR3 nucleotides are TGCGCCAGCAGCTTGGAGGACAGGGGGACAGATACGCAGTATTTT.

The chain is built from TRBV5-6 and TRBJ1-6; TRBD1 matches 7 bases. V dropped 0 bases and J dropped 5; count of bases not matched to a gene: 2. The CDR3 is 15 amino acids. CDR1 SGHDT and CDR2 YYEEEE come from the germline V gene. The CDR3 reads CASSLGTGDNSPLHF. CDR3 sequence (DNA): TGTGCCAGCAGCTTGGGGACAGGAGATAATTCACCCCTCCACTTT.

J is TRBJ1-3 and V is TRBV4-2, with 7 bases identical to TRBD1. The CDR3 length is 16 residues. Trimming removed 1 base from V and 2 bases from J; junction bases left unmatched: 5. Germline-derived CDR1 and CDR2 are LGHNA and YNFKEQ. The CDR3 loop reads CASSQARQGAGNTIYF. DNA of the CDR3: TGTGCCAGCAGCCAAGCAAGACAGGGAGCTGGAAACACCATATATTTT.

This clone appeared a few times. J is TRBJ2-7 and V is TRBV5-6; unclear D gene. CDR3 length: 14 residues. V lost 2 bases, J lost 0 bases, and 9 bases lay in between. Germline V CDR1 and CDR2: SGHDT, YYEEEE. Written as DNA, the CDR3 is TGTGCCAGCAGCTTCGCCGCGAGCTCCTACGAGCAGTACTTC. Its translation: CASSFAASSYEQYF.